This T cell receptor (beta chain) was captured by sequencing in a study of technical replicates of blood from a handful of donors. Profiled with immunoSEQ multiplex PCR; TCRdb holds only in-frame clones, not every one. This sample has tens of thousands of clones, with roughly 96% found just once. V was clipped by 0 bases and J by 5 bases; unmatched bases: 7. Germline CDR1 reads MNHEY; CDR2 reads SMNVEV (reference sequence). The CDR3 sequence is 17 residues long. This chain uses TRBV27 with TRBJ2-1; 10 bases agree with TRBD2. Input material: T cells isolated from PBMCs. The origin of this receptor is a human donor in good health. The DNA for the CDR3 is TGTGCCAGCAGTTTATCCCAGCGGCTAGCGGGAGACAATGAGCAGTTCTTC. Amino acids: CASSLSQRLAGDNEQFF.